A single sample gave rise to the 5 T cell receptor beta chains below, sequenced in a study of OX40 agonist ivuxolimab in advanced cancers. This table comes from immunoSEQ multiplex PCR, and its TCRdb copy is limited to in-frame clones, with some not included. The sample lists around 77,000 clones; nearly 90% were seen once. The sample consisted of CD4+ or CD8+ T cells sorted from blood, taken in a trial of the OX40 agonist ivuxolimab. The receptors shown here come from an adult with an advanced solid tumor such as melanoma, head and neck, liver or kidney cancer.

The chain recombines TRBV30 with TRBJ2-2; possible D gene TRBD1, 6 bases. The CDR3 is made up of 14 amino acids. V dropped 3 bases and J dropped 1 base, with 9 bases sitting between them. Germline V gene data show CDR1 as GTSNPN and CDR2 as SVGIG (reference sequence). CDR3 sequence: CAWSGQMNTGELFF. Written as DNA, the CDR3 is TGTGCCTGGAGCGGACAGATGAACACCGGGGAGCTGTTTTTT.

The chain couples TRBV5-1 to TRBJ1-1; D unclear. Per the germline V gene, CDR1 is SGHRS and CDR2 is YFSETQ. The CDR3 runs to 15 residues. V was clipped by 1 base and J by 1 base, with 11 bases between them. The CDR3 spells CASSLLGRPNTEAFF. CDR3 DNA sequence: TGCGCCAGCAGCTTGCTGGGTCGACCGAACACTGAAGCTTTCTTT.

The gene calls are TRBV6-4 and TRBJ1-1; D is unresolved. The CDR3 loop spans 13 amino acids. Germline V lookup: CDR1 MRHNA, CDR2 SNTAGT. The V gene lost 6 bases and the J gene lost 6 bases, with 14 bases spanning the gap. CDR3 sequence reads: CASSPQVYAEAFF. The CDR3 DNA reads TGTGCCAGCAGCCCCCAAGTATATGCTGAAGCTTTCTTT.

J is TRBJ2-7 and V is TRBV6-1; 9 bases agree with TRBD1. The length of the CDR3 is 14 residues. The V and J ends lost 6 bases and 3 bases, in that order; junction bases with no gene match: 6. CDR1 and CDR2 from the germline V gene are MNHNS and SASEGT. The CDR3 nucleotides read TGTGCCAGCAGCGAACAGGGGGCAGTCTACGAGCAGTACTTC. This gives the protein CASSEQGAVYEQYF.

This rearrangement joins TRBV20-1 to TRBJ2-7; D not certain. CDR3 length: 11 amino acids. Germline V gene sequence: CDR1 DFQATT, CDR2 SNEGSKA (reference sequence). The ends were cut back, 1 base at V and 3 bases at J, with 4 bases in the middle. The DNA of the CDR3 is TGCAGTGCTAGAGGGGGCTACGAGCAGTACTTC. Translation: CSARGGYEQYF.